Below are 21 T cell receptor beta chains sequenced from a single sample in a study of blood T cells in healthy people across ages. Then a second PCR, running roughly 7 to 11 cycles, was carried out with a sample-barcoded 5' primer and a J-beta primer mix. Each CDR3 protein is one row after TCRdb ran MiXCR on the 5' RACE reads. The sample carries some 880,000 distinct CDR3 sequences, 30% to 45% recorded once. The sequenced material came from blood. The source of these receptors is a man between 18 and 29 years old in good health.

The rearrangement joins TRBV3-1 to TRBJ2-1; 7 bases fit TRBD2. V lost 0 bases, J lost 4 bases, and 3 bases stayed unmatched. Germline values: CDR1 LGHDT, CDR2 YNNKEL (reference sequence). This CDR3 has 15 residues. In nucleotides, the CDR3 is TGTGCCAGCAGCCAAGAGCCTAGCGGTTACAATGAGCAGTTCTTC. Its translation is CASSQEPSGYNEQFF.

This clonotype was seen a few times. CDR3 sequence (DNA): TGTGCCAGCAGCTATCCGGACCGTGGCTATGGCTACACCTTC. Protein product: CASSYPDRGYGYTF. The chain combines TRBV7-2 with TRBJ1-2; D is uncertain. Germline CDR1 is SGHTA and CDR2 is FQGNSA. Trimming stripped 4 bases from V and 4 bases from J, with 13 bases between. The CDR3 has 14 amino acids.

This clonotype was counted a few times. The rearrangement joins TRBV12-3 or TRBV12-4 to TRBJ2-7; 7 positions agree with TRBD1. This CDR3 has 20 amino acids. V lost 0 bases and J lost 2; bases outside the gene matches: 19. The CDR3 loop is CASSLAGRRTGRVRAYEQYF. The CDR3 nucleotides read TGTGCCAGCAGTTTAGCGGGCCGGCGGACAGGAAGGGTTAGGGCCTACGAGCAGTACTTC.

This chain links TRBV7-9 with TRBJ1-6; D unresolved. Germline V gives CDR1 SEHNR, CDR2 FQNEAQ (reference sequence). The CDR3 length is 16 residues. The ends were cut back, 4 bases at V and 0 bases at J, with 10 bases in the middle. The CDR3, as DNA: TGTGCCAGCAGCTCTCCCAGACTCTCCTATAATTCACCCCTCCACTTT. Its protein product is CASSSPRLSYNSPLHF.

The chain links TRBV9 to TRBJ2-7, with a possible D match to TRBD2 (5 bases). Per the germline V gene, CDR1 is SGDLS and CDR2 is YYNGEE. V was cut by 0 bases and J by 4 bases, with 11 bases left in between. This CDR3 is 14 amino acids long. The CDR3 spells CASSVEEGWYEQYF. In nucleotides, the CDR3 is TGTGCCAGCAGCGTAGAAGAGGGCTGGTACGAGCAGTACTTC.

This clonotype has a handful of counts. V gene TRBV20-1 combines with J gene TRBJ2-2; D not certain. The V gene lost 3 bases and the J gene lost 0 bases, with 8 bases spanning the gap. This CDR3 is 14 amino acids long. Germline V gives CDR1 DFQATT, CDR2 SNEGSKA (reference sequence). CDR3 DNA sequence: TGCAGTGCTAGTGAGAAGTCGAACACCGGGGAGCTGTTTTTT. It codes for CSASEKSNTGELFF.

This clonotype came up a few times. The V and J genes are TRBV25-1 and TRBJ1-4; D possibly corresponds to TRBD1 (6 bases). With 5 bases removed from V and 6 bases from J, the gap between germline ends came to 28 bases. The CDR3 extends over 19 amino acids. The V gene's germline CDR1 is MGHDK and CDR2 SYGVNS. The chain's CDR3 is CASSTNKRGARWLDEKLFF. In DNA, the CDR3 is TGTGCCAGCAGTACCAACAAGAGGGGGGCGCGGTGGTTGGATGAAAAACTGTTTTTT.

This sequence joins TRBV6-6 and TRBJ2-7; TRBD1 matches at 8 bases. Germline CDR1 reads MNHNY; CDR2 reads SVGAGI (reference sequence). Trimming took 6 bases from V and 0 from J; bases not matched to a gene: 7. The CDR3 totals 15 residues. The CDR3 here is CASRTDRGPSYEQYF. CDR3 coding DNA: TGTGCCAGCAGGACTGACAGGGGACCCTCCTACGAGCAGTACTTC.

The chain has TRBV14 and TRBJ1-1; 7 nucleotides agree with TRBD1. V trimming: 5 bases; J trimming: 11 bases; junction bases outside the gene matches: 11. Germline CDR1 is SGHDN and CDR2 is FVKESK. The CDR3 loop spans 13 amino acids. The CDR3 region is CASSLPGTAGAFF. CDR3 DNA: TGTGCCAGCAGCTTACCCGGGACAGCGGGTGCTTTCTTT. Full variable domain (outside the CDR3, taken from reference TRBV14 and TRBJ1-1): EAGVTQFPSHSVIEKGQTVTLRCDPISGHDNLYWYRRVMGKEIKFLLHFVKESKQDESGMPNNRFLAERTGGTYSTLKVQPAELEDSGVYFCASSLPGTAGAFFGQGTRLTVV.

Only a few counts were recorded for this clonotype. This chain connects TRBV29-1 to TRBJ1-2, with D hard to call. Germline values: CDR1 SQVTM, CDR2 ANQGSEA. The length of the CDR3 is 12 residues. The V end was cut by 6 bases, the J end by 7 bases, with 15 bases between. The CDR3 bases are TGCAGCGTCGGCCCCCCGAGGGTTGGCTACACCTTC. As protein: CSVGPPRVGYTF.

This clonotype was seen repeatedly, ten times or more. V gene TRBV10-3 combines with J gene TRBJ2-3, with TRBD1 matching 10 bases. V dropped 11 bases and J dropped 4; count of bases not matched to a gene: 9. CDR3 size: 14 residues. Germline-derived CDR1 and CDR2 are ENHRY and SYGVKD. The CDR3 DNA follows: TGTGCCTTCTCCTCGGACAGGGGGTCAGATACGCAGTATTTT. As protein: CAFSSDRGSDTQYF.

J is TRBJ2-1 and V is TRBV6-6; D unresolved. This CDR3 contains 15 residues. With 5 bases removed from V and 0 bases from J, the gap between germline ends came to 11 bases. The germline V gene has CDR1 MNHNY and CDR2 SVGAGI (reference sequence). The CDR3 is CASSTEWSSYNEQFF. CDR3 sequence (DNA): TGTGCCAGCAGTACCGAGTGGAGCTCCTACAATGAGCAGTTCTTC.

V usage is TRBV4-3 and J usage is TRBJ1-2; D ambiguous. The V gene's germline CDR1 is LGHNA and CDR2 YSLEER. The CDR3 is 15 residues long. V was clipped by 0 bases and J by 4 bases, with 12 bases between them. CDR3 nucleotide sequence: TGCGCCAGCAGCCAAGACTGGCAGGATACCTATGGCTACACCTTC. Amino acids: CASSQDWQDTYGYTF.

As concerns this clonotype: This clone may be a read error of a much larger clone one base away. This chain joins TRBV4-2 and TRBJ2-5; D gene unclear. Germline CDR1 and CDR2: LGHNA and YNFKEQ. V was trimmed by 0 bases and J by 0 bases, leaving 8 bases between them. The CDR3 totals 15 residues. Here the CDR3 reads CASSQDGEYQETQYF. As DNA, the CDR3 is TGTGCCAGCAGCCAAGATGGTGAGTACCAAGAGACCCAGTACTTC.

The chain couples TRBV7-9 to TRBJ1-1, with D perhaps TRBD1 (6 bases). V shed 6 bases and J shed 8 bases, with 16 bases lying between them. Per germline, CDR1 SEHNR and CDR2 FQNEAQ (reference sequence). CDR3 size: 13 residues. CDR3 sequence (DNA): TGTGCCAGCAGTTTTTACTCTGGACAGGAAGCTTTCTTT. This encodes CASSFYSGQEAFF.

This clonotype was detected a few times. CDR3 in DNA: TGCAGTGCTAGAGAGGGGCTTAAACAAGAGACCCAGTACTTC. It encodes CSAREGLKQETQYF. J is TRBJ2-5 and V is TRBV20-1, with D tentatively TRBD1 (5 bases). This CDR3 region has 14 residues. From germline, CDR1 is DFQATT and CDR2 SNEGSKA (reference sequence). V lost 0 bases and J 2 bases, leaving 10 bases between the germline ends.

CDR3 sequence reads: CASSLSGGANNEQFF. For the CDR3, the DNA is TGTGCCAGCAGCCTTAGCGGGGGGGCGAACAATGAGCAGTTCTTC. The V call is TRBV14, the J call TRBJ2-1; 11 bases fit TRBD2. CDR3 size: 15 residues. Germline loops: CDR1 SGHDN, CDR2 FVKESK. The J segment lost 5 bases and the V segment lost 4 bases, leaving 4 bases of the junction unmatched.

In its sample, this clonotype was seen a few times. The chain carries TRBV5-6 and TRBJ1-1; 7 positions agree with TRBD1. Germline V gene data show CDR1 as SGHDT and CDR2 as YYEEEE. V gave up 4 bases and J gave up 3 bases; unmatched junction bases: 6. The CDR3 sequence is 14 residues long. CDR3 residues: CASSPSGGHTEAFF. The CDR3 DNA reads as TGTGCCAGCAGCCCATCAGGGGGTCACACTGAAGCTTTCTTT.

The rearrangement joins TRBV4-2 to TRBJ1-1, with 8 bases matching TRBD1. The germline CDR1 and CDR2 sequences are LGHNA and YNFKEQ. V was clipped by 2 bases and J by 1 base; unmatched bases: 15. The CDR3 covers 19 residues. The CDR3 reads CASSQSHPAYRGENTEAFF. The CDR3 DNA reads as TGTGCCAGCAGCCAAAGTCACCCTGCCTACAGGGGGGAGAACACTGAAGCTTTCTTT.

This clonotype showed up just a few times. This chain links TRBV5-8 with TRBJ2-3, with D possibly being TRBD1 or TRBD2 (7 bases each). Trimming removed 4 bases at V and 3 bases at J, with 15 bases between. Per the germline V gene, CDR1 is SGHTS and CDR2 is YDEGEE. This CDR3 comprises 15 residues. The DNA of the CDR3 is TGTGCCAGCAGCGGGGAGGGGGCGCAAACAGATACGCAGTATTTT. This translates into CASSGEGAQTDTQYF. Drawing the rest from reference TRBV5-8 and TRBJ2-3, the complete variable domain is EAGVTQSPTHLIKTRGQQATLRCSPISGHTSVYWYQQALGLGLQFLLWYDEGEERNRGNFPPRFSGRQFPNYSSELNVNALELEDSALYLCASSGEGAQTDTQYFGPGTRLTVL.

The rearrangement joins TRBV15 to TRBJ2-7; possible D gene TRBD2, 7 bases. TRBJ2-5 matches the DNA end more closely, so the J call is doubtful. Germline CDR1 reads LNHNV; CDR2 reads YYDKDF (reference sequence). The CDR3 is made up of 19 amino acids. CDR3 sequence (DNA): TGTGCCACCAGCAGAGATGATCGGGTCCGGCGGGGGCCTTTGGAGACCCAGTACTTC. Amino acid sequence: CATSRDDRVRRGPLETQYF.